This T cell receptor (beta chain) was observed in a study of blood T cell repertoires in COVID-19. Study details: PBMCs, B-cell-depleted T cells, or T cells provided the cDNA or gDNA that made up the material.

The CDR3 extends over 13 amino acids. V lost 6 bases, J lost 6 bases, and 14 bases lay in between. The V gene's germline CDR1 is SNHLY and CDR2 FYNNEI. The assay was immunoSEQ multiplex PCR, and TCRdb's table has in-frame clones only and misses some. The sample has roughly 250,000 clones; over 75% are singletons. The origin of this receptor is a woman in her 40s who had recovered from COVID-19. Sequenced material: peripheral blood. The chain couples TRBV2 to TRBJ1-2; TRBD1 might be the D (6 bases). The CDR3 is CASSLGGRDGYTF. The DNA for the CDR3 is TGTGCCAGCAGCCTCGGGGGGCGGGATGGCTACACCTTC.